These T cell receptor beta chains were read from a single sample in a study of blood T cell dynamics during melanoma immunotherapy. Only in-frame clones appear in the TCRdb table, and some are missing; sequencing was by immunoSEQ multiplex PCR. Here the sample spans over 10,000 clones, roughly nine tenths being singletons. The sequences come from effector memory CD8+ T cells from blood, collected from a patient treated with checkpoint blockade. The origin of the receptors is a human donor with melanoma. Both conserved end residues are part of each CDR3. D genes are given only for firm matches.

V	J	D	DNA	CDR3
TRBV9	TRBJ1-5	-	TGTGCCAGCAGCGTAGAGGGGAGGGGCAATCAGCCCCAGCATTTT	CASSVEGRGNQPQHF
TRBV2	TRBJ2-2	TRBD1	TGTGCCAGCAGTCGGGACAGGGTAGGAACCGGGGAGCTGTTTTTT	CASSRDRVGTGELFF
TRBV19	TRBJ2-5	-	TGTGCCAGTAGTATACGGGACACCGATAAAGAGACCCAGTACTTC	CASSIRDTDKETQYF
TRBV6-1	TRBJ2-7	TRBD2	TGTGCCAGCGCTAGCGGGGACTCCTACGAGCAGTACTTC	CASASGDSYEQYF
TRBV2	TRBJ2-2	-	TGTGCCAGCAGCGCCCCGTTCGGCGTCGGGAACACCGGGGAGCTGTTTTTT	CASSAPFGVGNTGELFF
TRBV5-4	TRBJ2-7	TRBD1	TGTGCCAGCAGCTATGGGACAGGGTCCTACGAGCAGTACTTC	CASSYGTGSYEQYF
TRBV2	TRBJ1-2	TRBD1	TGTGCCAGCAGTGCCGACAGGGGCTATGGCTACACCTTC	CASSADRGYGYTF
TRBV28	TRBJ1-5	-	TGTGCCAGCAGTATAGGGGGAAGCCAGCCCCAGCATTTT	CASSIGGSQPQHF
TRBV5-1	TRBJ2-7	TRBD1	TGCGCCAGCAGCTGGACAGGGTCCGGCGAGCAGTACTTC	CASSWTGSGEQYF
TRBV27	TRBJ2-7	TRBD1	TGTGCCACCACCCCCTGGACAGGGTCCTACGAGCAGTACTTC	CATTPWTGSYEQYF